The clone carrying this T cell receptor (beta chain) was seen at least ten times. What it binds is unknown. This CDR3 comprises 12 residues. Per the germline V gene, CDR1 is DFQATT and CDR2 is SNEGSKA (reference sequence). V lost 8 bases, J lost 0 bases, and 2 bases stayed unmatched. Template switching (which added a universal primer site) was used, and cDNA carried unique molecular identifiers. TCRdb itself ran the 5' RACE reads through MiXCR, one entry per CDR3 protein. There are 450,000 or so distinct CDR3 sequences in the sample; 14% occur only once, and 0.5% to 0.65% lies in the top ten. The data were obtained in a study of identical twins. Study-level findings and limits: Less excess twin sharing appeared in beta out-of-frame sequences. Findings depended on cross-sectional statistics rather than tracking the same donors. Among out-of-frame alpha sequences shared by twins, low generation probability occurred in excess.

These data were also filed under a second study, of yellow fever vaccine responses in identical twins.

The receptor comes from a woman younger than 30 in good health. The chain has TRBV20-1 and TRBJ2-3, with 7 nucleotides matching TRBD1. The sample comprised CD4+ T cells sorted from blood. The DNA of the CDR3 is TGCAGTCCGACAGGGAGCACAGATACGCAGTATTTT. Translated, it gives CSPTGSTDTQYF.